The source of this T cell receptor (beta chain) is a study of T cell changes during pregnancy in multiple sclerosis. Produced via immunoSEQ multiplex PCR; TCRdb's table is partial and in-frame only. The sample shows tens of thousands of clones, approximately 89% of them seen only once. Per germline, CDR1 MNHEY and CDR2 SMNVEV (reference sequence). The V end lost 0 bases, the J end lost 7 bases, and 9 bases lay between the germline ends. The CDR3 spans 13 residues. This sequence was found in a female donor with multiple sclerosis, enrolled in a pregnancy study. The sample in question was CD8+ T cells from peripheral blood mononuclear cells, obtained in the second trimester of pregnancy. V is TRBV27 and J is TRBJ1-2; D may be TRBD1 (5 bases). The CDR3 DNA is TGTGCCAGCAGTTTATCCGGGGGGAGTGGCTACACCTTC. The encoded protein is CASSLSGGSGYTF.